The rows below give T cell receptor beta chains drawn from one sample of a study of cytomegalovirus exposure and HLA in healthy donors. Produced via immunoSEQ multiplex PCR; TCRdb's table is partial and in-frame only. Counted here are over 150,000 clones, 79% occurring once; the ten biggest clones make up over 6%. The sequenced sample consisted of PBMCs. The receptors originated from a young man in good health and CMV-seropositive. Both conserved end residues are part of each CDR3. The D gene is left open where the match is weak. Clone size, where shown, is once, few, many, or a class for clones that have expanded.

-	TRBV4-1	many	TRBJ2-5	TGCGCCAGCAGCCAAGATGTCAGAGGAGAGACCCAGTACTTC	CASSQDVRGETQYF
TRBD2	TRBV9	few	TRBJ2-1	TGTGCCAGCAGCCCGAGTATCAAAGCGGGGGCCGCCGAGCAGTTCTTC	CASSPSIKAGAAEQFF
-	TRBV2	-	TRBJ1-1	TGTGCCAGCAGTGAATTGGGGGCAGAGGACACTGAAGCTTTCTTT	CASSELGAEDTEAFF
TRBD1	TRBV9	once	TRBJ1-3	TGTGCCAGCAGCCCCCAACCGACAGGGGCGGTTGGAAACACCATATATTTT	CASSPQPTGAVGNTIYF
TRBD1	TRBV9	-	TRBJ1-2	TGTGCCAGCAGCGTAGAGGGACAGGGATTTGGCTACACCTTC	CASSVEGQGFGYTF
-	TRBV4-1	-	TRBJ1-1	TGCGCCAGCAGCCAAGATCCAAGGGGATCGGCTGAAGCTTTCTTT	CASSQDPRGSAEAFF
-	TRBV29-1	-	TRBJ1-4	TGCAGCGCTTACAGTAGACAGGCAACTAATGAAAAACTGTTTTTT	CSAYSRQATNEKLFF
TRBD2	TRBV6-5	-	TRBJ2-1	TGTGCCAGCACCCGGGGACTAGCGGGGTACAATGAGCAGTTCTTC	CASTRGLAGYNEQFF
-	TRBV5-1	-	TRBJ2-2	TGCGCCAGCAGCTTGGAGGTTAGCGGGAACACCGGGGAGCTGTTTTTT	CASSLEVSGNTGELFF
TRBD1	TRBV7-9	-	TRBJ1-5	TGTGCCAGCAGCTTAGGTACAGGGGCTCCTCAGCCCCAGCATTTT	CASSLGTGAPQPQHF
-	TRBV18	-	TRBJ1-4	TGTGCCAGCTCACCGTCGACCGGAACAGCCAATGAAAAACTGTTTTTT	CASSPSTGTANEKLFF
TRBD2	TRBV4-2	few	TRBJ2-3	TGTGCCAGCAGCCAAGATCTAGCGGGGGCCACGGGTACGCAGTATTTT	CASSQDLAGATGTQYF
TRBD2	TRBV6-1	-	TRBJ2-7	TGTGCCAGCAGTACCTCTAGCGGGAGCAACGAGCAGTACTTC	CASSTSSGSNEQYF
-	TRBV10-3	once	TRBJ1-1	TGTGCCATCAGTGGCGGGGTTCGAATGAACACTGAAGCTTTCTTT	CAISGGVRMNTEAFF
-	TRBV9	few	TRBJ1-3	TGTGCCAGCAGCGTAGGTGGAGTCTCTGGAAACACCATATATTTT	CASSVGGVSGNTIYF
TRBD1	TRBV7-9	-	TRBJ2-7	TGTGCCAGCACCCGGACAGGGAACGGCGAGCAGTACTTC	CASTRTGNGEQYF
TRBD1	TRBV25-1	-	TRBJ2-2	TGTGCCAGCAGTCAGTTTAGGGACAGGAACACCGGGGAGCTGTTTTTT	CASSQFRDRNTGELFF
TRBD1	TRBV28	-	TRBJ1-2	TGTGCCAGCAGTTCCCCCCGGACAGGGCGAAACTATGGCTACACCTTC	CASSSPRTGRNYGYTF
-	TRBV7-9	-	TRBJ2-1	TGTGCCAGCAGCCAGGGGGGAAGCTCCTACAATGAGCAGTTCTTC	CASSQGGSSYNEQFF
TRBD1	TRBV6-1	-	TRBJ2-7	TGTGCCAGCAGCCCCGGGACAGGGGCTAGGGAGCAGTACTTC	CASSPGTGAREQYF
TRBD1	TRBV6-5	-	TRBJ1-5	TGTGCCAGCAGTTACTCGGGACAGGGAAACCAGCCCCAGCATTTT	CASSYSGQGNQPQHF
TRBD1	TRBV28	-	TRBJ1-1	TGTGCCAGCAGCCGAGGGGGCGCCGGGGGACACACTGAAGCTTTCTTT	CASSRGGAGGHTEAFF
-	TRBV6-1	-	TRBJ2-1	TGTGCCAGCAACGTCCAACAGGCCTACAATGAGCAGTTCTTC	CASNVQQAYNEQFF
-	TRBV4-1	-	TRBJ2-5	TGCGCCAGCAGCCAAGAAACGGGGTTGGAGACCCAGTACTTC	CASSQETGLETQYF
-	TRBV9	-	TRBJ1-3	TGTGCCAGCAGCGGGCTAGGGGGCTCTGGAAACACCATATATTTT	CASSGLGGSGNTIYF
-	TRBV30	-	TRBJ2-7	TGTGCCTGGGGTCTTCGGTACGAGCAGTACTTC	CAWGLRYEQYF
TRBD1	TRBV6-1	few	TRBJ1-2	TGTGCCAGCAGTCAACAGGGGGCGCGCGGCTACACCTTC	CASSQQGARGYTF
TRBD1	TRBV4-1	-	TRBJ1-2	TGCGCCAGCAGCCAAGATAACAGGGGTGGCTATGGCTACACCTTC	CASSQDNRGGYGYTF
TRBD2	TRBV5-1	few	TRBJ2-2	TGCGCCAGCAGCTTGGGACTAGCGGGAGGGACGAACACCGGGGAGCTGTTTTTT	CASSLGLAGGTNTGELFF
TRBD2	TRBV6-1	-	TRBJ2-7	TGTGCCAGCAGTGGGGGACTAGCGGGAGGGTACGAGCAGTACTTC	CASSGGLAGGYEQYF
TRBD2	TRBV5-1	-	TRBJ2-1	TGCGCCAGCCGATCAGCGGGAGGGGGAAATGAGCAGTTCTTC	CASRSAGGGNEQFF
-	TRBV25-1	-	TRBJ1-3	TGTGCCAGCAGTGAATGGGCCGGAAACACCATATATTTT	CASSEWAGNTIYF
TRBD2	TRBV5-4	-	TRBJ2-7	TGTGCCAGCAGCCTAGCGGGGTCGGGGCCCGAGCAGTACTTC	CASSLAGSGPEQYF
TRBD2	TRBV6-1	-	TRBJ2-1	TGTGCCAGCAGTGAAGGGGAGGCGCCTAGCGGGATTGGGAATGAGCAGTTCTTC	CASSEGEAPSGIGNEQFF
TRBD1	TRBV30	-	TRBJ2-5	TGTGCCTGGAGTCGTACAGGGGGGGAGACCCAGTACTTC	CAWSRTGGETQYF
TRBD1	TRBV19	-	TRBJ1-5	TGTGCCAGTAGTATCTCCGACAGGGGAAGCAATCAGCCCCAGCATTTT	CASSISDRGSNQPQHF
TRBD1	TRBV6-7	-	TRBJ1-1	TGTGCCAGCACCTCGGGGACAGGGCCGAACACTGAAGCCTTCTTT	CASTSGTGPNTEAFF
-	TRBV29-1	-	TRBJ1-2	TGCAGCGTTGAACGACAGCACTATGGCTACACCTTC	CSVERQHYGYTF
-	TRBV9	few	TRBJ2-1	TGTGCCAGCAGCGAGGGACAAACGGGACCGCAGTTCTTC	CASSEGQTGPQFF
-	TRBV5-1	-	TRBJ2-3	TGCGCCAGCAGAGGGGCGGTTACTAGCACAGATACGCAGTATTTT	CASRGAVTSTDTQYF
-	TRBV29-1	-	TRBJ2-3	TGCAGCGTTGAAGGCGGGGAGAGGAGACGAGATACGCAGTATTTT	CSVEGGERRRDTQYF
-	TRBV9	-	TRBJ1-4	TGTGCCAGCAGCGTCGGCGGCTCTAATGAAAAACTGTTTTTT	CASSVGGSNEKLFF